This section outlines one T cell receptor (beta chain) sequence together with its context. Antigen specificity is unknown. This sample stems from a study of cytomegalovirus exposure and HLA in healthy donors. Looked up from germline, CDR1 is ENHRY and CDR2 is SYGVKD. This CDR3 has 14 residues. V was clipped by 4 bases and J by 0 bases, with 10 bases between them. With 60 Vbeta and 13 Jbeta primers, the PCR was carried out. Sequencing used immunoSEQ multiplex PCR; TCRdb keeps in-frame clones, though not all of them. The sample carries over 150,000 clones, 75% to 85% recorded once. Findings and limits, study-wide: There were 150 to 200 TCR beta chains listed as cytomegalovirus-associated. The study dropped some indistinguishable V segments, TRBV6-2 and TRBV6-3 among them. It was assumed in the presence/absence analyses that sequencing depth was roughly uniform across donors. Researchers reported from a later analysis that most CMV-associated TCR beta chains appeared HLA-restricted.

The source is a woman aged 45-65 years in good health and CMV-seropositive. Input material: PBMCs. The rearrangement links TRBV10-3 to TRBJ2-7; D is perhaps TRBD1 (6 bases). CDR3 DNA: TGTGCCATCAGTGGGGGACAAAGCTCCTACGAGCAGTACTTC. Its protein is CAISGGQSSYEQYF.